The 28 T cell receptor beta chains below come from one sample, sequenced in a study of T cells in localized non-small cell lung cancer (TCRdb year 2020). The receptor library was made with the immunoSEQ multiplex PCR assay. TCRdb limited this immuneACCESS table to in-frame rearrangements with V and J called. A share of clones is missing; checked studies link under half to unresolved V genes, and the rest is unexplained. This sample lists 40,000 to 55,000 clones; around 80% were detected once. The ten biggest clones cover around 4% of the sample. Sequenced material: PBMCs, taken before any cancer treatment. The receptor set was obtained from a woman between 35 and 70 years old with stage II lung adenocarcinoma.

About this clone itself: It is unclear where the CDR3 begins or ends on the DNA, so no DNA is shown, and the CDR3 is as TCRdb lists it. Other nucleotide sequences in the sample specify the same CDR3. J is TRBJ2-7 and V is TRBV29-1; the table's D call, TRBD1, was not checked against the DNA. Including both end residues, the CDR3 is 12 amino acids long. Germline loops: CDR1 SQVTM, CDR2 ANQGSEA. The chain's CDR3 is CSVGAGTYEQYF.

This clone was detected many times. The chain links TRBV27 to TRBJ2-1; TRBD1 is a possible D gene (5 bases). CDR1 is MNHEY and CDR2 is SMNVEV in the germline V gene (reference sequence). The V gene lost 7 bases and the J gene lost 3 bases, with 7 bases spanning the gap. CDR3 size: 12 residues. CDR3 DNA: TGTGCCAGCACCGACAGCTACAATGAGCAGTTCTTC. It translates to CASTDSYNEQFF.

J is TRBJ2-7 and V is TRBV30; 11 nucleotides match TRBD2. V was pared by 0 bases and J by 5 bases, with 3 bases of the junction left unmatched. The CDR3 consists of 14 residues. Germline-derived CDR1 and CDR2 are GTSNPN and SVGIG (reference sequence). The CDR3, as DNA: TGTGCCTGGAGTGTAGTAGCGGGGGGGGACGAGCAGTACTTC. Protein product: CAWSVVAGGDEQYF.

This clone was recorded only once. CDR3 loop: CASSWGGVQGYGYTF. CDR3 nucleotides: TGTGCCAGCAGCTGGGGAGGGGTCCAGGGCTATGGCTACACCTTC. This chain uses TRBV5-5 with TRBJ1-2, with D maybe TRBD1 (5 bases). This CDR3 has 15 amino acids. V was clipped by 3 bases and J by 4 bases, with 16 bases between them. Germline CDR1 SGHKS, CDR2 YYEKEE (reference sequence). The full variable domain, its missing parts supplied by reference TRBV5-5 and TRBJ1-2, is DAGVTQSPTHLIKTRGQQVTLRCSPISGHKSVSWYQQVLGQGPQFIFQYYEKEERGRGNFPDRFSARQFPNYSSELNVNALLLGDSALYLCASSWGGVQGYGYTFGSGTRLTVV.

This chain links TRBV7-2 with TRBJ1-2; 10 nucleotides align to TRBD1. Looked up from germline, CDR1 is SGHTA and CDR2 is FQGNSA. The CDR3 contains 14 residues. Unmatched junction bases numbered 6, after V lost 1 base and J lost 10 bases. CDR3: CASSLVATGGLYTF. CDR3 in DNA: TGTGCCAGCAGCTTAGTCGCGACAGGGGGCCTCTACACCTTC.

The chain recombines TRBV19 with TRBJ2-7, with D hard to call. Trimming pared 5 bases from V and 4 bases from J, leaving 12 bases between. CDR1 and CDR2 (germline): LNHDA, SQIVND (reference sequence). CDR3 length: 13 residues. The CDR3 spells CASSASHGYEQYF. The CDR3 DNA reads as TGTGCCAGTAGTGCCTCCCACGGATACGAGCAGTACTTC.

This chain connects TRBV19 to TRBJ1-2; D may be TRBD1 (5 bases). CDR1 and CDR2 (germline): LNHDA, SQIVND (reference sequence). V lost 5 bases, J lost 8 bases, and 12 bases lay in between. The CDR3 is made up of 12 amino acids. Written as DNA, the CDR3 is TGTGCCAGTAGTGCCCAGGGATACGGCTACACCTTC. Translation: CASSAQGYGYTF.

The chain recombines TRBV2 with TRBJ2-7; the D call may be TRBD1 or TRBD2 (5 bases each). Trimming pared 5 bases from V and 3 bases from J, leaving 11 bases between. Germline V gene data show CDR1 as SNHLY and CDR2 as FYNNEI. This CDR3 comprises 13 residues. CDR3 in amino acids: CASSPGDHYEQYF. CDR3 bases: TGTGCCAGCAGTCCCGGGGACCACTACGAGCAGTACTTC.

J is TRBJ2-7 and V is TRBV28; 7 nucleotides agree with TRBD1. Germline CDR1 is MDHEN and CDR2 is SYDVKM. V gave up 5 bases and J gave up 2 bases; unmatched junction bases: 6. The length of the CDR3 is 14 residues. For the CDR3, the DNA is TGTGCCAGCAGTCTCCGACAGGGCGCCTACGAGCAGTACTTC. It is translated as CASSLRQGAYEQYF.

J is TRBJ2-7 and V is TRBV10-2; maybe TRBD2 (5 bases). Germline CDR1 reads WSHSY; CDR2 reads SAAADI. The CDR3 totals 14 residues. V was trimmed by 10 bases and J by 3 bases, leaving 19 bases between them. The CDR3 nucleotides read TGCGCCACCTCTCAAAGCGGATTATACTACGAGCAGTACTTC. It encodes CATSQSGLYYEQYF.

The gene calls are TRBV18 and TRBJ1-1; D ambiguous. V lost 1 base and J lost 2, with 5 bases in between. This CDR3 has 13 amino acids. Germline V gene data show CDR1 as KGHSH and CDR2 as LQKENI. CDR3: CASSPQVNTEAFF. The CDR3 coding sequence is TGTGCCAGCTCACCACAGGTTAACACTGAAGCTTTCTTT.

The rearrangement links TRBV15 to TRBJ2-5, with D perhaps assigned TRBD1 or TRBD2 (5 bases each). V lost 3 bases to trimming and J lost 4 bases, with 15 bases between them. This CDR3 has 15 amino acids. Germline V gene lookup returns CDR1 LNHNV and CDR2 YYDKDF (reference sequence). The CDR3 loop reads CATSSPRSGRETQYF. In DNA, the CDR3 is TGTGCCACCAGCAGCCCCCGATCGGGGCGAGAGACCCAGTACTTC.

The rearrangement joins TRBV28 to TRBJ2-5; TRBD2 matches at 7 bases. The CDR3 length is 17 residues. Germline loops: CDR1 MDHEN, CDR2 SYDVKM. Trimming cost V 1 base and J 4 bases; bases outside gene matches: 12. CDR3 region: CASSLYSPGQRGETQYF. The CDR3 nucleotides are TGTGCCAGCAGTTTATATTCCCCCGGGCAGCGGGGAGAGACCCAGTACTTC. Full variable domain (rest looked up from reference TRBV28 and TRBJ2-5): DVKVTQSSRYLVKRTGEKVFLECVQDMDHENMFWYRQDPGLGLRLIYFSYDVKMKEKGDIPEGYSVSREKKERFSLILESASTNQTSMYLCASSLYSPGQRGETQYFGPGTRLLVL.

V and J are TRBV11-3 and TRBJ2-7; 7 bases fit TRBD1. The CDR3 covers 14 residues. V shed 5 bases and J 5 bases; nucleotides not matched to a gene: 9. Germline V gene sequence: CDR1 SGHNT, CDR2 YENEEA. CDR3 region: CASSRTTGDDEQYF. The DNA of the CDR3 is TGTGCCAGCAGCCGTACTACAGGGGACGACGAGCAGTACTTC.

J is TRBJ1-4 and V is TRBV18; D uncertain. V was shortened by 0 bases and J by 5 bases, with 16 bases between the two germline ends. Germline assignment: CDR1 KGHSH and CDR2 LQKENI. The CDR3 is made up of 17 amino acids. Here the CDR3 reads CASSPPLVGEENEKLFF. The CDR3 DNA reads TGTGCCAGCTCACCACCGTTAGTAGGCGAGGAGAATGAAAAACTGTTTTTT.

In DNA, the CDR3 is TGTGCCACCAGCAGAGACTTCTATGGCTACACCTTC. Translating it yields CATSRDFYGYTF. The chain links TRBV15 to TRBJ1-2; D gene uncertain. The CDR3 totals 12 residues. V was cut by 0 bases and J by 4 bases, with 3 bases left in between. Germline-derived CDR1 and CDR2 are LNHNV and YYDKDF (reference sequence).

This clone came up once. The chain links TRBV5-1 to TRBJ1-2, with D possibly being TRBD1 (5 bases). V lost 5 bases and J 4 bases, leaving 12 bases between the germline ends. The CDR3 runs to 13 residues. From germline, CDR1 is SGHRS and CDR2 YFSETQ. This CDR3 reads CASRQGKGYGYTF. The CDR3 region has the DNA TGCGCCAGCAGGCAGGGAAAAGGCTATGGCTACACCTTC.

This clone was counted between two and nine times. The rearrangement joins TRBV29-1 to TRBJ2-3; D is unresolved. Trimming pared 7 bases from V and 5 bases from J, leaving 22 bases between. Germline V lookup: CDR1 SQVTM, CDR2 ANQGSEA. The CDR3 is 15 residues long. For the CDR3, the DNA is TGCAGCGCCCCTCGGGTGAGTTCTAGAGGAGATACGCAGTATTTT. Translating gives CSAPRVSSRGDTQYF.

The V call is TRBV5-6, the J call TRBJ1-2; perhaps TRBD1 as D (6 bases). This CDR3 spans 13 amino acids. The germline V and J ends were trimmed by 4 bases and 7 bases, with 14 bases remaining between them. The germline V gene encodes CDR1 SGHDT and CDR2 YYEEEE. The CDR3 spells CASSQQGNSGYTF. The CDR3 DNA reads TGTGCCAGCAGCCAGCAGGGGAACAGTGGCTACACCTTC.

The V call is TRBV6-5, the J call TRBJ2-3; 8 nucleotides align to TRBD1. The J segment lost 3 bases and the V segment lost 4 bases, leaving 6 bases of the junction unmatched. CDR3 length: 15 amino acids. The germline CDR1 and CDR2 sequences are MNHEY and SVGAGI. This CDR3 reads CASSSTRQGTDTQYF. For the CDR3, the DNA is TGTGCCAGCAGTTCAACCCGACAGGGGACAGATACGCAGTATTTT.

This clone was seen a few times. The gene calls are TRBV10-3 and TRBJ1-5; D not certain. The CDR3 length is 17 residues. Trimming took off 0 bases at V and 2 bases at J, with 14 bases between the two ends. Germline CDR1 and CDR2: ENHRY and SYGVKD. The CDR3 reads CAISESGKGNGNQPQHF. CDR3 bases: TGTGCCATCAGTGAGTCGGGGAAAGGGAACGGCAATCAGCCCCAGCATTTT.

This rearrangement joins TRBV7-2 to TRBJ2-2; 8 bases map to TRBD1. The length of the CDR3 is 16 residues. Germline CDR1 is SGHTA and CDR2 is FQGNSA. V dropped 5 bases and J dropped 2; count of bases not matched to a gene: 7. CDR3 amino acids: CASSPQGAPNTGELFF. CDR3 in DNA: TGTGCCAGCAGCCCTCAGGGGGCTCCTAACACCGGGGAGCTGTTTTTT. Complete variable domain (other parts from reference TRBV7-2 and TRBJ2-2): GAGVSQSPSNKVTEKGKDVELRCDPISGHTALYWYRQSLGQGLEFLIYFQGNSAPDKSGLPSDRFSAERTGGSVSTLTIQRTQQEDSAVYLCASSPQGAPNTGELFFGEGSRLTVL.

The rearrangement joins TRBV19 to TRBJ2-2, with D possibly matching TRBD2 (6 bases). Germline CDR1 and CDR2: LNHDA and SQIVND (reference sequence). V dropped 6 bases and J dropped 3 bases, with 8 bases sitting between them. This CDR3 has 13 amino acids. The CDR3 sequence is CASSGGDTGELFF. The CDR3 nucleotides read TGTGCCAGTAGCGGGGGTGACACCGGGGAGCTGTTTTTT.

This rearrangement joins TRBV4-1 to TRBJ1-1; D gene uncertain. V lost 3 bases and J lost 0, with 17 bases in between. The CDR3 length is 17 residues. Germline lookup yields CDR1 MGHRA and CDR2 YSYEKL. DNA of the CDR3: TGCGCCAGCAGCCAGGGGATGGGGTTAACCATGAACACTGAAGCTTTCTTT. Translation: CASSQGMGLTMNTEAFF.

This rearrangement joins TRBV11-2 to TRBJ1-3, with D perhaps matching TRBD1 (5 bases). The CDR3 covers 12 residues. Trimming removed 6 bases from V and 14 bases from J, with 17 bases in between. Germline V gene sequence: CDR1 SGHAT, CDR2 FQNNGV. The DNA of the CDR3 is TGTGCCAGCAGTCGGGAGGCCGGGACCCTATATTTT. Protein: CASSREAGTLYF.

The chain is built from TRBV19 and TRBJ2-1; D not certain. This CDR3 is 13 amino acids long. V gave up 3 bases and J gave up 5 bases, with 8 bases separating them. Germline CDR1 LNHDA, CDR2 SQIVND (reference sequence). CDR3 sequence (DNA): TGTGCCAGTAGTATGCTCCCTCACAATGAGCAGTTCTTC. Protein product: CASSMLPHNEQFF.

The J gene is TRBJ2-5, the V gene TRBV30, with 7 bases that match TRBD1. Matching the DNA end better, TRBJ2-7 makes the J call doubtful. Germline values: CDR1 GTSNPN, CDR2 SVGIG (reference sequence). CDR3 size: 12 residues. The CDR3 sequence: CAWRTGTYEQYF. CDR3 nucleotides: TGTGCCTGGAGGACAGGGACCTACGAGCAGTACTTC.

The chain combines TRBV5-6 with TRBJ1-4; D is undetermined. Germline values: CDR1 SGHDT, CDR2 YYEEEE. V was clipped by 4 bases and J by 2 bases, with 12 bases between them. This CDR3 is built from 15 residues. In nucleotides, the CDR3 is TGTGCCAGCAGCCGGGTCGGGTCTACTAATGAAAAACTGTTTTTT. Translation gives CASSRVGSTNEKLFF. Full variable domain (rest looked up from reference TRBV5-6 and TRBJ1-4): DAGVTQSPTHLIKTRGQQVTLRCSPKSGHDTVSWYQQALGQGPQFIFQYYEEEERQRGNFPDRFSGHQFPNYSSELNVNALLLGDSALYLCASSRVGSTNEKLFFGSGTQLSVL.